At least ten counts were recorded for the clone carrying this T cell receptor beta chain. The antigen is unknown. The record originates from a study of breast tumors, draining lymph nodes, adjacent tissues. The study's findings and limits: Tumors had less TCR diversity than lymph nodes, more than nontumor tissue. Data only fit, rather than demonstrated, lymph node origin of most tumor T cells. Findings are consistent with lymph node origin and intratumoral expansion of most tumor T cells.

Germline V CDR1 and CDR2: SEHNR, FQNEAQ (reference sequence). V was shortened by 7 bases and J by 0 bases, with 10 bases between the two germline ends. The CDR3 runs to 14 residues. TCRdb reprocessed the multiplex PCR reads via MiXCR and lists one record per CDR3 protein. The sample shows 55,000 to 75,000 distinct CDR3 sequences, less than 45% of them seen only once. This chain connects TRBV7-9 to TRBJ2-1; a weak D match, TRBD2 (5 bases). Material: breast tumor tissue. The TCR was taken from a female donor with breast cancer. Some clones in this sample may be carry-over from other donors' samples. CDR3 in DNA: TGTGCCAGCATGGGAGATAGCTCCTACAATGAGCAGTTCTTC. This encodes CASMGDSSYNEQFF.